The 3 T cell receptor beta chains given below trace back to one sample, sequenced in a study of persistence of HIV-infected CD4 T cells. This nonspecific control used anti-CD3/anti-CD28 bead stimulation of CD4+ T cells. Responding CD4+ T cells were sorted by upregulation of both CD40 ligand and CD69. Their antigen targets remain unknown. The libraries were made with immunoSEQ version 4 in survey mode. Using immunoSEQ multiplex PCR, the repertoire was profiled, and TCRdb retains in-frame clones only, with some absent. The repertoire holds 35,000 to 40,000 clones, roughly 89% seen once, with approximately 1.3% in the top ten. The sequences come from CD4+ T cells sorted from PBMCs after roughly 20-hour stimulation, collected from a patient who received antiretroviral therapy. Source of these receptors: an adult man with HIV who was CMV-seropositive.

V and J are TRBV6-5 and TRBJ2-5; D perhaps matches TRBD1 (5 bases). The DNA end is a closer match to TRBJ2-7, so the J assignment may be wrong. The CDR3 spans 15 residues. CDR1 MNHEY and CDR2 SVGAGI come from the germline V gene. The CDR3, as DNA: TGTGCCAGCAGTTACTACTCAGGGAAATCCCCCGAGCAGTACTTC. Its protein product is CASSYYSGKSPEQYF.

The chain combines TRBV2 with TRBJ1-1; unclear D gene. Per germline, CDR1 SNHLY and CDR2 FYNNEI. V lost 2 bases and J lost 8, with 9 bases in between. This CDR3 has 12 residues. The CDR3 is CASSESPAEAFF. The CDR3 coding sequence is TGTGCCAGCAGTGAAAGCCCGGCCGAAGCTTTCTTT.

In its sample, this clone was seen a few times. The rearrangement uses TRBV4-3 and TRBJ2-2; TRBD2 is a possible D gene (5 bases). This CDR3 comprises 13 residues. Germline V gene data show CDR1 as LGHNA and CDR2 as YSLEER. The V gene lost 4 bases and the J gene lost 5 bases, with 8 bases spanning the gap. DNA of the CDR3: TGCGCCAGCAGCCTCGGAGGAACCGGGGAGCTGTTTTTT. Amino acids: CASSLGGTGELFF.